This entry concerns a single T cell receptor beta chain. This clone was detected many times. Its specific antigen is unknown. Per-nucleotide qualities are absent, and no much larger clonotype sits a single base away. The germline V gene sets CDR1 to LGHNA and CDR2 to YNFKEQ. V is cut back by 1 base and J by 4 bases, with 4 bases in the junction unmatched. There are 15 amino acids in the CDR3, from cysteine to phenylalanine inclusive. Just the 45-base CDR3 DNA is kept, in frame starting at base 1. Preparation of the library involved PCR. TCRdb records Illumina HiSeq 4000 as the sequencer. High-throughput sequencing was used to profile the CDR3 region of the TCR beta-chain in every patient. On the study's bioinformatics: CDR3 differences across clinicopathological groups were used to build a classifier for discriminating distant-metastatic papillary thyroid cancer patients. The Shannon index was used to measure repertoire diversity, and the Morisita-Horn index was used to measure how similar tumor and blood repertoires were. TCRdb cleaned the public reads at Q25 with fastp, built clones with MiXCR and kept in-frame beta chains. TCRdb, rather than the study authors, made the V and J calls. The sample profile shows tens of thousands of clones; about an eighth of them were found once. The ten largest clones take up 20% to 25% of the sample.

The sample originates from a study of metastatic and nonmetastatic thyroid tumors (dated by TCRdb to 2020 to 2022). As for the study more broadly: Repertoires were compared across peripheral blood and tumor or nodule tissue samples from malignant and benign thyroid patients.

The research as a whole found: In both blood and tumor samples, TCR beta diversity was reported to be significantly higher in malignant tumors than in benign nodules.

Before undergoing thyroid surgery, none of the patients had been given any kind of treatment. Patient clinical samples collected from about 2011 to 2018 were retrospectively analysed using T-cell receptor beta sequencing. The sequence was collected from a female donor with papillary thyroid cancer or a benign thyroid nodule (not recorded which). Some clones in this sample may be carry-over from other donors' samples. Sequencing used blood. The chain couples TRBV4-2 to TRBJ1-5, with TRBD1 identical over 7 junction bases. The CDR3 is CASSQGTGPNQPQHF. The base sequence is TGTGCCAGCAGCCAAGGGACAGGACCGAATCAGCCCCAGCATTTT.